This is a list of T cell receptor beta chains from one sample in a study of CD8+CD57+ T cells in acquired aplastic anemia. One entry per CDR3 protein results from TCRdb running MiXCR on the reads. In the table there are about 160,000 distinct CDR3 sequences, around 40% of which are singletons. Sample: sorted CD4+, CD8+, or CD8+CD57+ T cells (not recorded which) from PBMCs. The origin of the receptors is a human donor in good health. CDR3s include the opening cysteine and the closing phenylalanine or tryptophan. A D gene is named only where the DNA matches it firmly. Size tells how often a clone was seen (once, few, many) or the class of an expanded clone, and some rows leave it out.

v_gene	len	abundance	j_gene	d_gene	CDR3nt	CDR3aa
TRBV27	14	few	TRBJ2-7	TRBD1	TGTGCCAGCAGTTTTCGGGACAGCGCCTACGAGCAGTACTTC	CASSFRDSAYEQYF
TRBV12-3/TRBV12-4	12	.	TRBJ2-7	.	TGTGCCAGCAGTTTCGGGGTGCGGGAGCAGTACTTC	CASSFGVREQYF
TRBV2	13	once	TRBJ2-1	TRBD2	TGTGCCAGCACATTGCGGGGGGGCGTTGAGCAGTTCTTC	CASTLRGGVEQFF
TRBV20-1	14	.	TRBJ2-7	.	TGCAGTGCTAGCTCCTCCGTGAGCTCCTACGAGCAGTACTTC	CSASSSVSSYEQYF
TRBV2	15	.	TRBJ1-5	.	TGTGCCAGCAGCTCGGATCGCGGCTCCAGCCAGCCCCAGCATTTT	CASSSDRGSSQPQHF
TRBV11-2	13	.	TRBJ2-7	.	TGTGCCAGCAGCTTAATTCCGGGGGACGAGCAGTACTTC	CASSLIPGDEQYF
TRBV5-1	16	.	TRBJ2-5	TRBD2	TGCGCCAGCAGCTTGAATCTAGCGGGGAGGCAAGAGACCCAGTACTTC	CASSLNLAGRQETQYF
TRBV19	15	.	TRBJ1-6	.	TGTGCCAGTAGTGGATGGGGCTCGGGTAATTCACCCCTCCACTTT	CASSGWGSGNSPLHF
TRBV15	14	few	TRBJ2-3	.	TGTGCCACCAGCAGACCCATGAATTCTGGTACGCAGTATTTT	CATSRPMNSGTQYF
TRBV9	18	.	TRBJ2-2	.	TGTGCCAGCAGCGTTAATTTCGTTTCTGGCACGAACACCGGGGAGCTGTTTTTT	CASSVNFVSGTNTGELFF
TRBV3-1	17	.	TRBJ2-1	.	TGTGCCAGCAGCCAAGGGGGGATTGGGAACGGCGACAATGAGCAGTTCTTC	CASSQGGIGNGDNEQFF
TRBV19	13	.	TRBJ2-1	.	TGTGCCAGTAGTATACGCCACAGGGATGAGCAGTTCTTC	CASSIRHRDEQFF
TRBV11-2	17	.	TRBJ2-3	TRBD2	TGTGCCAGCAGCTTAGTGGGACTAGCGGGAAGGCTAGATACGCAGTATTTT	CASSLVGLAGRLDTQYF
TRBV20-1	15	many	TRBJ1-4	.	TGCAGTTCCCCCGAGGGGTTGGCAACTAATGAAAAACTGTTTTTT	CSSPEGLATNEKLFF
TRBV5-1	15	.	TRBJ2-3	.	TGCGCCAGCAGCTTGGACGGGGCGGACACAGATACGCAGTATTTT	CASSLDGADTDTQYF
TRBV7-8	18	.	TRBJ1-4	.	TGTGCCAGCAGCTTCAGAGCGGGACCGATCTCAACTAATGAAAAACTGTTTTTT	CASSFRAGPISTNEKLFF
TRBV5-6	15	many	TRBJ2-1	TRBD2	TGTGCCAGCAGGGGTAGCGGGGGGTCCTACAATGAGCAGTTCTTC	CASRGSGGSYNEQFF
TRBV5-1	14	.	TRBJ1-4	.	TGCGCCAGCAGCTGGACTAACCGAGGGGAAAAACTGTTTTTT	CASSWTNRGEKLFF
TRBV10-3	14	.	TRBJ1-2	.	TGTGCCATCACCCAGGGAAGTTCTAACTATGGCTACACCTTC	CAITQGSSNYGYTF
TRBV29-1	11	.	TRBJ1-1	.	TGCAGCACCCGCAGGGCAACTGAAGCTTTCTTT	CSTRRATEAFF
TRBV7-3	15	few	TRBJ2-7	.	TGTGCCAGCAGCTTAGGAACGGTGGATGGTGGCGAGCAGTACTTC	CASSLGTVDGGEQYF
TRBV10-2	14	.	TRBJ2-1	TRBD2	TGCGCCAGCAGAACTAGCGGTAGCTACAATGAGCAGTTCTTC	CASRTSGSYNEQFF
TRBV5-1	15	once	TRBJ1-6	.	TGCGCCAGCAGCTTGATTGAAGGCGGAGAGTCACCCCTCCACTTT	CASSLIEGGESPLHF
TRBV6-1	10	many	TRBJ1-1	.	TGTGCCAGCAGGGCCACTGAAGCTTTCTTT	CASRATEAFF
TRBV27	13	.	TRBJ1-5	TRBD1	TGTGCCAGCAGTTTCGCAGGACAGGGTTTCCAGCATTTT	CASSFAGQGFQHF
TRBV15	15	few	TRBJ1-1	.	TGTGCCACCAGCCGGGGGGGCTCAGGAGACACTGAAGCTTTCTTT	CATSRGGSGDTEAFF
TRBV7-2	14	once	TRBJ2-2	.	TGTGCCAGCAGCGCCAGGGATTTCACCGGGGAGCTGTTTTTT	CASSARDFTGELFF
TRBV20-1	18	many	TRBJ2-7	.	TGCAGTGCTAGGGAGGTCAGGGCCGGAGCCTCCTTCTCCTACGAGCAGTACTTC	CSAREVRAGASFSYEQYF
TRBV2	12	.	TRBJ1-6	.	TGTGCCAGCAGGGACAGTAATTCACCCCTCCACTTT	CASRDSNSPLHF
TRBV10-2	15	.	TRBJ2-2	TRBD2	TGCGCCAGCACAATGGGACTAGCGAACACCGGGGAGCTGTTTTTT	CASTMGLANTGELFF
TRBV29-1	12	.	TRBJ2-7	.	TGCAGCGTTAGCGCGAGTAGTTACGAGCAGTACTTC	CSVSASSYEQYF
TRBV2	13	.	TRBJ2-7	.	TGTGCCAGCTTTACCAAGGCAGGGGACGAGCAGTACTTC	CASFTKAGDEQYF